This T cell receptor (beta chain) was documented in a study of blood T cells in healthy people across ages. About the study: Template switching retrieved approximately one barcoded beta molecule for each two T cells.

Overall study findings and caveats: Unsorted PBMCs ruled out conclusive naive versus antigen-experienced comparison.

This CDR3 has 18 amino acids. The J segment lost 2 bases and the V segment lost 1 base, leaving 11 bases of the junction unmatched. CDR1 is DFQATT and CDR2 is SNEGSKA in the germline V gene (reference sequence). Then a second PCR, running about 6 to 11 cycles, was carried out with a sample-barcoded 5' primer and a J-beta primer mix. Via MiXCR, TCRdb re-called the 5' RACE reads, giving one row per CDR3 protein. The sample yields about 1 million distinct CDR3 sequences, 45% seen once. A remark on this clonotype: The antigen is not known.

This clonotype was obtained from a woman in her sixties or seventies in good health. Material: blood. The J gene is TRBJ2-7, the V gene TRBV20-1; TRBD2 matches at 13 bases. The CDR3 sequence is CSARGRLAGGNGPYEQYF. The CDR3 bases are TGCAGTGCTAGAGGAAGACTAGCGGGAGGAAATGGCCCCTACGAGCAGTACTTC.